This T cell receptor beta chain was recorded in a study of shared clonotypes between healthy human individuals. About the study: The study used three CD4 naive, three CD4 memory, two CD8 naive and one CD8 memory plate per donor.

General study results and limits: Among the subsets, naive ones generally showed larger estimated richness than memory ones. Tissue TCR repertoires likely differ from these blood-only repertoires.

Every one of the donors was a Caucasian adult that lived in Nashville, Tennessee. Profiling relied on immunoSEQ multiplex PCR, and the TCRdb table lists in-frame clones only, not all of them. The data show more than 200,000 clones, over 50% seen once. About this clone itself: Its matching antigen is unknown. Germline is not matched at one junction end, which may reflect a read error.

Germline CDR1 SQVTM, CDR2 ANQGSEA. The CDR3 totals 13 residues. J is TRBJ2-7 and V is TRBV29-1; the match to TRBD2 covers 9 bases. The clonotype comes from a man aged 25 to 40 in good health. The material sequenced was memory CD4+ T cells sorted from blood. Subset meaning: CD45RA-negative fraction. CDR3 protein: CSVEEGELAGVFF. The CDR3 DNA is TGCAGCGTTGAAGAAGGGGAATTAGCGGGAGTGTTTTTC.